This T cell receptor beta chain was captured in a study of blood T cell repertoires in COVID-19. Trimming removed 6 bases from V and 4 bases from J; junction bases left unmatched: 5. The CDR3 loop spans 16 amino acids. Germline lookup yields CDR1 SGHTA and CDR2 FQGTGA. Sequencing used immunoSEQ multiplex PCR; TCRdb keeps in-frame clones, though not all of them. This table holds around 100,000 clones, 85% found once. Sequencing used peripheral blood. This TCR came from a human donor in a cohort sampled during active COVID-19. The chain uses TRBV7-3 and TRBJ2-2, with 13 bases aligning to TRBD2. DNA for the CDR3: TGTGCCAGCAGTGGGACTAGCGGGACCTCCACCGGGGAGCTGTTTTTT. It yields the protein CASSGTSGTSTGELFF.